Listed below are T cell receptor beta chains from one sample, sequenced in a study of cytomegalovirus exposure and HLA in healthy donors. TCRdb's table, derived via immunoSEQ multiplex PCR, lists solely in-frame clones and lacks some. The sample includes 130,000 to 150,000 clones, approximately 80% of them seen just once. The sequencing input was PBMCs. These receptors all come from a boy between 2 and 10 years old in good health and CMV-seronegative. CDR3s include the opening cysteine and the closing phenylalanine or tryptophan. The D gene is left open where the match is weak. Size is stated for part of the rows, as once, few or many counts, or as a class when the clone is expanded.

-	-	TRBV7-7	TRBJ2-7	TGTGCCAGCAGCTTAGGCGGGACCGGTGAGCAGTACTTC	CASSLGGTGEQYF
-	-	TRBV2	TRBJ2-1	TGTGCCAGCAGTGGGGGGACATACTCCTACAATGAGCAGTTCTTC	CASSGGTYSYNEQFF
-	-	TRBV5-4	TRBJ1-2	TGTGCCAGCAGCCAGGACGGGGGCTATGGCTACACCTTC	CASSQDGGYGYTF
TRBD1	-	TRBV7-9	TRBJ2-7	TGTGCCAGCAGCCCGGGACAGGGTATTGACCGGCGCGAGCAGTACTTC	CASSPGQGIDRREQYF
TRBD1	-	TRBV7-2	TRBJ1-5	TGTGCCAGCAGCTCAGCCGGGACAGGGCGCAATCAGCCCCAGCATTTT	CASSSAGTGRNQPQHF
-	-	TRBV2	TRBJ2-7	TGTGCCAGCAGTCGTCCTGGACAGCCCTACGAGCAGTACTTC	CASSRPGQPYEQYF
-	-	TRBV2	TRBJ2-2	TGTGCCAGCAGTGAAGCTCGGGGGTCCGGGGAGCTGTTTTTT	CASSEARGSGELFF
-	-	TRBV7-8	TRBJ1-1	TGTGCCAGCAGCTTAGCGCGTGGGGGGGCCATGAACACTGAAGCTTTCTTT	CASSLARGGAMNTEAFF
TRBD1	-	TRBV7-8	TRBJ1-3	TGTGCCAGCAGCCGCAACAGACAGGGAACTGGAAACACCATATATTTT	CASSRNRQGTGNTIYF
TRBD1	-	TRBV5-1	TRBJ1-2	TGCGCCAGCAGCTTGGGCTCGACAGGGGAGAATGGCTACACCTTC	CASSLGSTGENGYTF
-	once	TRBV7-2	TRBJ2-5	TGTGCCAGCAGCTTTGGTTCAAGCGGGGAGACCCAGTACTTC	CASSFGSSGETQYF
-	-	TRBV28	TRBJ2-3	TGTGCCAGCAGTCAAACAGTAGATACGCAGTATTTT	CASSQTVDTQYF
-	-	TRBV12-5	TRBJ2-5	TGTGCTAGTGATCCTTTGGGAGAAGAGACCCAGTACTTC	CASDPLGEETQYF
-	-	TRBV2	TRBJ1-2	TGTGCCAGCAGTGAGTCCCCTGGGTTCCAGGGCTCTGGCTACACCTTC	CASSESPGFQGSGYTF
TRBD1	-	TRBV29-1	TRBJ2-7	TGCAGCGTCGGTAGGACAGGCCCCCACGAGCAGTACTTC	CSVGRTGPHEQYF
TRBD1	-	TRBV7-2	TRBJ2-7	TGTGCCAGCAGCTTTATGGGACAGGGCCCGGGCGAGCAGTACTTC	CASSFMGQGPGEQYF
-	-	TRBV11-2	TRBJ1-5	TGTGCCAGCAGCTTAACTCCTTCGGGCAATCAGCCCCAGCATTTT	CASSLTPSGNQPQHF
TRBD2	-	TRBV5-1	TRBJ2-1	TGCGCCAGCAGCTTTACTAGCGGGAACAATGAGCAGTTCTTC	CASSFTSGNNEQFF
TRBD1	-	TRBV11-3	TRBJ2-7	TGTGCCAGCAGCAGACCGGGACAGGCAAACTACGAGCAGTACTTC	CASSRPGQANYEQYF
TRBD2	-	TRBV28	TRBJ2-2	TGTGCCAGCAGTTTCCCCGTGGCTAGCGGGAGTGTGGACACCGGGGAGCTGTTTTTT	CASSFPVASGSVDTGELFF
-	-	TRBV19	TRBJ1-1	TGTGCCAGCGGACCAGGGCGTACAGGTGAAGCTTTCTTT	CASGPGRTGEAFF
TRBD1	-	TRBV7-9	TRBJ2-7	TGTGCCAGCAGTCCACTTTCGGGACAGAAACCCTACGAGCAGTACTTC	CASSPLSGQKPYEQYF